A selection of T cell receptor beta chains follows, all from one sample in a study of shared clonotypes between healthy human individuals. Data came from immunoSEQ multiplex PCR; TCRdb stores just in-frame clones and leaves some out. In the table there are 1,500,000 or so clones, over 95% of which are singletons. The sample consisted of naive CD4+ T cells sorted from blood. Source of these receptors: a young man in good health. Both conserved end residues are part of each CDR3. A D gene is named only where the DNA matches it firmly. Only part of the rows carry a size: once, few, many, or a class if the clone is expanded.

TRBV14	NA	TRBD2	TRBJ2-3	CASSQNGGLASDTQYF	TGTGCCAGCAGCCAAAATGGGGGACTAGCGTCAGATACGCAGTATTTT
TRBV7-2	NA	TRBD1	TRBJ1-2	CASSRRQGVDYGYTF	TGTGCCAGCAGCCGCAGACAGGGGGTAGACTATGGCTACACCTTC
TRBV30	NA	TRBD1	TRBJ1-4	CAWSPGTGEKLFF	TGTGCCTGGAGTCCCGGGACAGGTGAAAAACTGTTTTTT
TRBV6-5	NA	NA	TRBJ1-1	CASSGTPNTEAFF	TGTGCCAGCAGTGGTACTCCCAACACTGAAGCTTTCTTT
TRBV6-1	NA	TRBD1	TRBJ2-2	CASTRDSMGGELFF	TGTGCCAGTACCCGGGACAGTATGGGCGGGGAGCTGTTTTTT
TRBV5-1	once	TRBD2	TRBJ2-7	CASSLARSGREGRNEQYF	TGCGCCAGCAGCTTGGCCAGGTCAGGGCGGGAGGGCCGAAACGAGCAGTACTTC
TRBV9	NA	NA	TRBJ1-1	CASSVERGAGTEAFF	TGTGCCAGCAGCGTAGAGAGGGGCGCGGGGACTGAAGCTTTCTTT
TRBV28	NA	NA	TRBJ1-2	CASSRGWGADYGYTF	TGTGCCAGCAGCCGAGGGTGGGGGGCGGACTATGGCTACACCTTC
TRBV5-5	NA	NA	TRBJ2-7	CASSLIPGTTSYEQYF	TGTGCCAGCAGCTTGATCCCCGGGACAACTAGCTACGAGCAGTACTTC
TRBV11-3	NA	TRBD2	TRBJ2-7	CASSLTTSGTYEQYF	TGTGCCAGCAGCTTAACGACTAGCGGGACCTACGAGCAGTACTTC
TRBV4-3	NA	NA	TRBJ1-2	CASSRQEGGNYGYTF	TGCGCCAGCAGCCGCCAAGAGGGGGGAAACTATGGCTACACCTTC
TRBV6-5	NA	TRBD1	TRBJ1-3	CASSYGTASGNTIYF	TGTGCCAGCAGTTACGGGACAGCGTCTGGAAACACCATATATTTT
TRBV7-9	NA	NA	TRBJ1-4	CASSSWGAVNEKLFF	TGTGCCAGCAGCTCTTGGGGCGCCGTTAATGAAAAACTGTTTTTT
TRBV7-9	NA	NA	TRBJ2-2	CASSLPGQMNTGELFF	TGTGCCAGCAGCTTACCAGGGCAAATGAACACCGGGGAGCTGTTTTTT
TRBV7-9	NA	NA	TRBJ2-5	CASSSSRGPGETQYF	TGTGCCAGCAGCTCTTCGCGGGGGCCGGGAGAGACCCAGTACTTC
TRBV11-2	NA	NA	TRBJ2-5	CASSLSRVETQYF	TGTGCCAGCAGCTTAAGCAGGGTGGAGACCCAGTACTTC
TRBV28	NA	NA	TRBJ1-2	CASSLQESYGYTF	TGTGCCAGCAGTTTACAGGAGTCCTATGGCTACACCTTC
TRBV7-2	NA	NA	TRBJ1-1	CASSLVGVTRTEAFF	TGTGCCAGCAGCTTAGTGGGGGTCACGAGGACTGAAGCTTTCTTT
TRBV28	NA	NA	TRBJ1-6	CASSPSTGNNSPLHF	TGTGCCAGCAGTCCTTCGACAGGCAATAATTCACCCCTCCACTTT
TRBV5-1	once	TRBD1	TRBJ1-1	CASSWTGAVNTEAFF	TGCGCCAGCAGCTGGACAGGGGCGGTGAACACTGAAGCTTTCTTT
TRBV7-2	NA	TRBD1	TRBJ2-7	CASSPSRTGLVEQYF	TGTGCCAGCAGCCCAAGCCGGACAGGGCTGGTCGAGCAGTACTTC
TRBV27	NA	NA	TRBJ2-3	CASMGLERSDTQYF	TGTGCCAGCATGGGACTTGAGAGATCAGATACGCAGTATTTT
TRBV5-1	NA	NA	TRBJ2-6	CASSLEGTGANVLTF	TGCGCCAGCAGCTTGGAAGGGACCGGGGCCAACGTCCTGACTTTC
TRBV10-3	NA	NA	TRBJ2-7	CAISHTSYEQYF	TGTGCCATCAGTCATACTTCCTACGAGCAGTACTTC
TRBV5-6	NA	TRBD1	TRBJ2-7	CASSLRQGSSYEQYF	TGTGCCAGCAGCTTGAGACAGGGAAGCTCCTACGAGCAGTACTTC
TRBV2	NA	NA	TRBJ2-7	CASRTRGQTSYEQYF	TGTGCCAGCAGGACCAGGGGCCAAACATCCTACGAGCAGTACTTC
TRBV7-2	NA	NA	TRBJ2-1	CASSSTFLRSYNEQFF	TGTGCCAGCAGCTCCACCTTCCTCCGCTCCTACAATGAGCAGTTCTTC
TRBV11-3	NA	TRBD2	TRBJ2-1	CASSKGRLAGYNEQFF	TGTGCCAGCAGCAAGGGTAGACTAGCGGGTTATAATGAGCAGTTCTTC
TRBV5-1	NA	NA	TRBJ2-3	CASSLSPAGTDTQYF	TGCGCCAGCAGCTTAAGCCCAGCCGGCACAGATACGCAGTATTTT
TRBV19	NA	TRBD1	TRBJ2-7	CASRGQGSTYEQYF	TGTGCCAGTAGGGGACAGGGCTCCACCTACGAGCAGTACTTC
TRBV7-2	NA	NA	TRBJ2-7	CASSLVGSGGSYEQYF	TGTGCCAGCAGCTTAGTTGGTAGCGGAGGCTCCTACGAGCAGTACTTC
TRBV6-1	once	NA	TRBJ2-7	CASSDYGGARDEQYF	TGTGCCAGCAGTGACTATGGGGGGGCGAGGGACGAGCAGTACTTC
TRBV5-5	NA	TRBD2	TRBJ2-7	CASSWERGRSGLAGIYEQYF	TGTGCCAGCAGCTGGGAAAGAGGACGGTCTGGACTAGCGGGGATCTACGAGCAGTACTTC
TRBV5-1	NA	NA	TRBJ1-2	CASSFRGIYGYTF	TGCGCCAGCAGCTTTCGGGGAATATATGGCTACACCTTC
TRBV5-1	NA	NA	TRBJ2-2	CASSLVRGTGELFF	TGCGCCAGCAGCTTAGTAAGGGGTACCGGGGAGCTGTTTTTT
TRBV5-4	NA	NA	TRBJ1-5	CASSLAGDRGSNQPQHF	TGTGCCAGCAGCTTGGCCGGGGATAGGGGTAGCAATCAGCCCCAGCATTTT
TRBV19	NA	TRBD1	TRBJ2-5	CASSRDRVDQETQYF	TGTGCCAGTAGTAGGGACAGGGTTGATCAAGAGACCCAGTACTTC
TRBV7-2	NA	TRBD2	TRBJ2-3	CASRGPGLSTDTQYF	TGTGCCAGCAGAGGACCGGGACTAAGCACAGATACGCAGTATTTT
TRBV11-2	NA	TRBD2	TRBJ2-1	CASSLVPGGYNEQFF	TGTGCCAGCAGCTTAGTCCCGGGAGGGTACAATGAGCAGTTCTTC
TRBV19	NA	TRBD1	TRBJ1-5	CASSRDRVQPQHF	TGTGCCAGTAGTAGGGACAGGGTGCAGCCCCAGCATTTT